Each of the 22 T cell receptor beta chains below was sequenced from the same sample in a study of T cells in Graves' hyperthyroidism and ophthalmopathy. TCR beta CDR3 regions were amplified from RNA transcripts. With the HTBI primer set, the TCR CDR3 went through a first round of RT-PCR. TCRdb redid the calling of the multiplex PCR reads with MiXCR, one entry per CDR3 protein. The data show 530,000 or so distinct CDR3 sequences, with approximately 25% seen just once and around 11% held by the top ten. The sample was blood. All receptors derive from a woman aged 30 to 39 with Graves' ophthalmopathy.

V and J are TRBV20-1 and TRBJ1-5, with D possibly matching TRBD1 (5 bases). V was cut by 1 base and J by 0 bases, with 10 bases left in between. CDR1 is DFQATT and CDR2 is SNEGSKA in the germline V gene (reference sequence). This CDR3 has 15 residues. CDR3 in amino acids: CSARGGTYSNQPQHF. The CDR3 nucleotides are TGCAGTGCTAGAGGAGGGACCTATAGCAATCAGCCCCAGCATTTT.

Many counts were recorded for this clonotype. The V call is TRBV15, the J call TRBJ1-1; D not resolved. The CDR3 has 19 residues. Trimming cost V 0 bases and J 1 base, with 21 bases left between them. The germline gives CDR1 LNHNV, CDR2 YYDKDF (reference sequence). The CDR3 DNA reads as TGTGCCACCAGCAGAGATGTGGGATTGGGAAGCCGAGGGAACACTGAAGCTTTCTTT. Translated: CATSRDVGLGSRGNTEAFF.

The chain combines TRBV7-8 with TRBJ1-1; TRBD1 matches 8 bases. The CDR3 consists of 15 residues. Germline CDR1 reads SGHVS; CDR2 reads FQNEAQ. J was trimmed by 0 bases and V by 6 bases; bases with no gene match: 6. The CDR3 region is CASSLQGGMNTEAFF. The CDR3 nucleotides read TGTGCCAGCAGTTTACAGGGGGGGATGAACACTGAAGCTTTCTTT.

Many counts were recorded for this clonotype. The chain carries TRBV9 and TRBJ2-2; D possibly matches TRBD1 or TRBD2 (5 bases each). The CDR3 has 17 residues. The germline V and J ends were trimmed by 1 base and 2 bases, with 15 bases remaining between them. CDR1 SGDLS and CDR2 YYNGEE come from the germline V gene. The CDR3 sequence is CASSVNEQGVNTGELFF. The CDR3 DNA is TGTGCCAGCAGCGTAAACGAGCAGGGAGTAAACACCGGGGAGCTGTTTTTT.

J is TRBJ2-2 and V is TRBV15; 7 bases fit TRBD1. The CDR3 consists of 14 residues. CDR1 is LNHNV, CDR2 YYDKDF, per germline (reference sequence). Trimming took 1 base from V and 6 from J; bases not matched to a gene: 2. The chain's CDR3 is CATSRVGGSGELFF. The DNA for the CDR3 is TGTGCCACCAGCAGAGTAGGGGGCTCCGGGGAGCTGTTTTTT.

This clonotype appeared a few times. The chain uses TRBV28 and TRBJ2-7, with D perhaps TRBD1 or TRBD2 (5 bases each). Germline V lookup: CDR1 MDHEN, CDR2 SYDVKM. Trimming shortened V by 2 bases and J by 4 bases, and 15 bases separated the two germline ends. This CDR3 has 15 residues. The CDR3 bases are TGTGCCAGCAGTTTACGGGACGGGGTCGGGTACGAGCAGTACTTC. It specifies CASSLRDGVGYEQYF.

To note about this clonotype: A single base separates this from a much larger clone, so it may be a read error. No conserved phenylalanine or tryptophan is present at the end of the CDR3, so a read error is the likely explanation. This chain connects TRBV2 to TRBJ1-1; tentatively, D is TRBD1 (6 bases). Germline loops: CDR1 SNHLY, CDR2 FYNNEI. The CDR3 extends over 15 amino acids. The V and J ends lost 2 bases and 1 base respectively, with 11 bases between them. The CDR3 loop reads CASSEQGRGNTEAFL. CDR3 coding DNA: TGTGCCAGCAGTGAACAGGGCAGGGGGAACACTGAAGCTTTCCTT.

This clonotype came up many times. The chain uses TRBV6-1 and TRBJ1-5; no reliable D call. This CDR3 is 14 amino acids long. Trimming took off 2 bases at V and 5 bases at J, with 10 bases between the two ends. CDR1 is MNHNS, CDR2 SASEGT, per germline. This chain's CDR3 is CASSERERDQPQHF. CDR3 DNA: TGTGCCAGCAGTGAACGCGAGAGGGATCAGCCCCAGCATTTT.

This clonotype has at least ten counts. The genes are TRBV7-3 and TRBJ2-2; 7 bases agree with TRBD1. Germline V gives CDR1 SGHTA, CDR2 FQGTGA. The CDR3 contains 14 residues. V trimming: 4 bases; J trimming: 3 bases; junction bases outside the gene matches: 2. The CDR3 protein is CASSYDRDTGELFF. The DNA of the CDR3 is TGTGCCAGCAGCTACGACAGGGACACCGGGGAGCTGTTTTTT.

The chain employs TRBV7-3 and TRBJ2-5; 9 positions agree with TRBD2. CDR1 and CDR2 from the germline V gene are SGHTA and FQGTGA. V lost 2 bases and J lost 6; bases outside the gene matches: 10. This CDR3 has 16 amino acids. The CDR3 protein is CASSLGGGGARKTQYF. CDR3 DNA: TGTGCCAGCAGCTTAGGTGGCGGGGGGGCCAGAAAGACCCAGTACTTC.

This chain uses TRBV7-9 with TRBJ2-5; D gene ambiguous. Germline values: CDR1 SEHNR, CDR2 FQNEAQ (reference sequence). V lost 5 bases, J lost 3 bases, and 16 bases lay in between. This CDR3 contains 15 residues. CDR3: CASSPVNQGEETQYF. CDR3 sequence (DNA): TGTGCCAGCAGCCCCGTAAATCAAGGCGAAGAGACCCAGTACTTC.

This clonotype was detected only a few times. The chain carries TRBV20-1 and TRBJ2-7; 7 nucleotides agree with TRBD2. V shed 4 bases, J shed 2 bases, and the junction held 8 bases outside the gene matches. There are 14 residues in the CDR3. CDR1 is DFQATT and CDR2 is SNEGSKA in the germline V gene (reference sequence). The CDR3 sequence: CSAKGLTGTYEQYF. The CDR3 DNA reads as TGCAGTGCTAAGGGACTAACGGGCACCTACGAGCAGTACTTC.

The gene calls are TRBV12-3 or TRBV12-4 and TRBJ1-5; the D gene is possibly TRBD1 (5 bases). V lost 4 bases and J lost 7, with 14 bases in between. The CDR3 totals 14 residues. In DNA form, the CDR3 reads TGTGCCAGCAGTTACCAGGGTCGAGTACAGCCCCAGCATTTT. Residues: CASSYQGRVQPQHF.

This clonotype showed up many times. The chain employs TRBV30 and TRBJ1-1; perhaps TRBD1 as D (5 bases). Trimming took 3 bases from V and 4 from J, leaving 9 bases between them. Per the germline V gene, CDR1 is GTSNPN and CDR2 is SVGIG (reference sequence). The CDR3 contains 12 residues. CDR3 protein: CAWSPGTTEAFF. The CDR3 DNA is TGTGCCTGGAGCCCAGGGACCACTGAAGCTTTCTTT.

This clonotype was seen a handful of times. This sequence joins TRBV28 and TRBJ2-7, with 7 positions matching TRBD1. Germline V gene data show CDR1 as MDHEN and CDR2 as SYDVKM. The J segment lost 5 bases and the V segment lost 7 bases, leaving 14 bases of the junction unmatched. The CDR3 spans 15 residues. The CDR3 protein is CASNPYRGVIHEQYF. The CDR3 coding sequence is TGTGCCAGCAATCCCTACAGGGGCGTTATCCACGAGCAGTACTTC. Supplemented by reference TRBV28 and TRBJ2-7, the full variable domain reads DVKVTQSSRYLVKRTGEKVFLECVQDMDHENMFWYRQDPGLGLRLIYFSYDVKMKEKGDIPEGYSVSREKKERFSLILESASTNQTSMYLCASNPYRGVIHEQYFGPGTRLTVT.

This clonotype has just a few counts. The germline gene is not matched at one end of the junction; a read error may be the cause. The chain couples TRBV6-1 to TRBJ2-7; weak D call: TRBD1 (5 bases). CDR1 and CDR2 (germline): MNHNS, SASEGT. This CDR3 is 14 amino acids long. CDR3 loop: CASTYTGQRNEQYF. CDR3 nucleotide sequence: TGCGCCAGCACCTACACAGGCCAACGGAACGAGCAGTACTTC.

There are a few counts of this clonotype. The CDR3 DNA follows: TGTGCCAGCAGCGGGGGGTCCGGCAATCAGCCCCAGCATTTT. It specifies CASSGGSGNQPQHF. V is TRBV7-2 and J is TRBJ1-5; D is possibly TRBD1 (5 bases). Trimming stripped 5 bases from V and 2 bases from J, with 10 bases between. The germline gives CDR1 SGHTA, CDR2 FQGNSA. This CDR3 has 14 residues.

This clonotype was detected ten times or more. The chain links TRBV20-1 to TRBJ1-5; a possible D gene is TRBD1 (5 bases). The CDR3 runs 14 residues. V dropped 3 bases and J dropped 3 bases, with 12 bases sitting between them. Germline V gene lookup returns CDR1 DFQATT and CDR2 SNEGSKA (reference sequence). CDR3 protein: CSARRRDANQPQHF. The CDR3 DNA reads TGCAGTGCTAGGCGCAGGGATGCCAATCAGCCCCAGCATTTT.

This chain connects TRBV5-4 to TRBJ1-1, with TRBD1 matching over 8 bases. Per germline, CDR1 SGHNT and CDR2 YYREEE (reference sequence). The trim removed 3 bases at V and 4 bases at J, leaving 8 bases unmatched. The CDR3 is 15 amino acids. This CDR3 reads CASSSPDRASTEAFF. For the CDR3, the DNA is TGTGCCAGCAGCTCACCGGACAGGGCGTCCACTGAAGCTTTCTTT.

This clonotype was recorded only once. This rearrangement joins TRBV11-2 to TRBJ2-7, with D hard to call. Germline loops: CDR1 SGHAT, CDR2 FQNNGV. The germline V and J ends were trimmed by 3 bases and 1 base, with 10 bases remaining between them. The CDR3 is 14 residues long. The CDR3 bases are TGTGCCAGCAGCTTGACGTACGGTTCCTACGAGCAGTACTTC. Its translation is CASSLTYGSYEQYF. Filled out from reference TRBV11-2 and TRBJ2-7, the complete variable domain reads EAGVAQSPRYKIIEKRQSVAFWCNPISGHATLYWYQQILGQGPKLLIQFQNNGVVDDSQLPKDRFSAERLKGVDSTLKIQPAKLEDSAVYLCASSLTYGSYEQYFGPGTRLTVT.

The chain uses TRBV27 and TRBJ1-2; the D is unclear. V gave up 10 bases and J gave up 5 bases, with 8 bases separating them. The germline V gene encodes CDR1 MNHEY and CDR2 SMNVEV (reference sequence). This CDR3 spans 10 amino acids. The CDR3 region has the DNA TGTGCCACCAGAAAATATGGCTACACCTTC. Translated, it gives CATRKYGYTF.

This clonotype has a count of ten or more. The chain recombines TRBV6-1 with TRBJ2-5; 8 bases are a match to TRBD1. Germline assignment: CDR1 MNHNS and CDR2 SASEGT. The junction had 3 bases not matched to a gene; V was cut back by 8 bases and J by 4 bases. The CDR3 totals 12 residues. DNA for the CDR3: TGTGCCAGCCGGGACAGGACAGAGACCCAGTACTTC. It is translated as CASRDRTETQYF.